These T cell receptor beta chains were read from a single sample in a study of identifying expanded T cells in peripheral blood. Only in-frame clones appear in the TCRdb table, and some are missing; sequencing was by immunoSEQ multiplex PCR. The sample consists of around 90,000 clones, around 88% of them appearing once. Material for sequencing was blood. These receptors were taken from a person aged 18 to 70 in good health. Each CDR3 is given with its conserved first and last residue. The D gene is left open where the match is weak. Size is omitted from some rows. Given values are once, few, many or a class for expanded clones.

v_gene: TRBV28
abundance: NA
j_gene: TRBJ1-2
d_gene: NA
CDR3aa: CASSAGRGNYGYTF
CDR3nt: TGTGCCAGCAGTGCCGGTAGGGGTAACTATGGCTACACCTTC

v_gene: TRBV7-2
abundance: NA
j_gene: TRBJ2-3
d_gene: NA
CDR3aa: CASSLGVALSTDTQYF
CDR3nt: TGTGCCAGCAGCTTAGGGGTGGCCCTCAGCACAGATACGCAGTATTTT

v_gene: TRBV6-4
abundance: medium-sized
j_gene: TRBJ1-6
d_gene: NA
CDR3aa: CASSDSGNSPLHF
CDR3nt: TGTGCCAGCAGTGACTCGGGTAATTCACCCCTCCACTTT

v_gene: TRBV6-4
abundance: few
j_gene: TRBJ2-7
d_gene: NA
CDR3aa: CASSDRTNYEQYF
CDR3nt: TGTGCCAGCAGTGACAGGACGAACTACGAGCAGTACTTC

v_gene: TRBV6-1
abundance: few
j_gene: TRBJ2-1
d_gene: TRBD2
CDR3aa: CASKAGEAYNEQFF
CDR3nt: TGTGCCAGCAAGGCGGGGGAGGCCTACAATGAGCAGTTCTTC

v_gene: TRBV6-5
abundance: few
j_gene: TRBJ1-2
d_gene: TRBD1
CDR3aa: CASKGAEGYTF
CDR3nt: TGTGCCAGCAAGGGGGCAGAAGGCTACACCTTC

v_gene: TRBV5-1
abundance: NA
j_gene: TRBJ2-3
d_gene: TRBD2
CDR3aa: CASIGLAGGGTQYF
CDR3nt: TGCGCCAGCATAGGACTAGCGGGGGGAGGTACGCAGTATTTT

v_gene: TRBV30
abundance: NA
j_gene: TRBJ2-3
d_gene: TRBD2
CDR3aa: CAWSLLAGSTDTQYF
CDR3nt: TGTGCCTGGAGTCTTCTAGCGGGGAGCACAGATACGCAGTATTTT

v_gene: TRBV11-2
abundance: NA
j_gene: TRBJ2-3
d_gene: TRBD2
CDR3aa: CASNALAGTWDTQYF
CDR3nt: TGTGCCAGCAACGCGCTAGCGGGGACATGGGATACGCAGTATTTT

v_gene: TRBV28
abundance: NA
j_gene: TRBJ2-7
d_gene: NA
CDR3aa: CASYSPGAVLQGSSYEQYF
CDR3nt: TGTGCCAGTTATTCGCCCGGGGCAGTCCTTCAAGGGAGCTCCTACGAGCAGTACTTC

v_gene: TRBV6-1
abundance: once
j_gene: TRBJ2-1
d_gene: NA
CDR3aa: CASSRPPSSYNEQFF
CDR3nt: TGTGCCAGCAGTAGACCTCCGAGCTCCTACAATGAGCAGTTCTTC

v_gene: TRBV5-1
abundance: NA
j_gene: TRBJ1-1
d_gene: TRBD1
CDR3aa: CASAGTGGNTEAFF
CDR3nt: TGCGCCAGCGCCGGGACAGGGGGGAACACTGAAGCTTTCTTT

v_gene: TRBV5-4
abundance: NA
j_gene: TRBJ2-1
d_gene: NA
CDR3aa: CASSPRLGVGLF
CDR3nt: TGTGCCAGCAGCCCTAGACTAGGGGTAGGACTCTTC

v_gene: TRBV7-3
abundance: NA
j_gene: TRBJ1-1
d_gene: NA
CDR3aa: CASSLYGEVSTEAFF
CDR3nt: TGTGCCAGCAGCTTATACGGCGAGGTGAGCACTGAAGCTTTCTTT

v_gene: TRBV5-6
abundance: NA
j_gene: TRBJ2-3
d_gene: NA
CDR3aa: CASSLPETSTDTQYF
CDR3nt: TGTGCCAGCAGCTTGCCAGAAACCAGCACAGATACGCAGTATTTT

v_gene: TRBV5-6
abundance: NA
j_gene: TRBJ2-1
d_gene: TRBD2
CDR3aa: CASSLREGFEQFF
CDR3nt: TGTGCCAGCAGCTTGCGGGAGGGCTTTGAGCAGTTCTTC

v_gene: TRBV9
abundance: NA
j_gene: TRBJ2-4
d_gene: NA
CDR3aa: CASSVDGQQLAKNIQYF
CDR3nt: TGTGCCAGCAGCGTAGATGGGCAGCAACTAGCCAAAAACATTCAGTACTTC

v_gene: TRBV2
abundance: NA
j_gene: TRBJ2-6
d_gene: NA
CDR3aa: CASSGDSGANVLTF
CDR3nt: TGTGCCAGCAGTGGAGACTCTGGGGCCAACGTCCTGACTTTC

v_gene: TRBV7-9
abundance: NA
j_gene: TRBJ1-6
d_gene: NA
CDR3aa: CASQIQGDGSPLHF
CDR3nt: TGTGCCAGCCAGATTCAGGGAGATGGTTCACCCCTCCACTTT

v_gene: TRBV5-1
abundance: NA
j_gene: TRBJ1-4
d_gene: TRBD1
CDR3aa: CATRTGFNEKLFF
CDR3nt: TGCGCCACCCGGACAGGGTTTAATGAAAAACTGTTTTTT

v_gene: TRBV7-8
abundance: few
j_gene: TRBJ2-7
d_gene: NA
CDR3aa: CASSSGQLSYEQYF
CDR3nt: TGTGCCAGCAGCTCCGGACAGCTCTCCTACGAGCAGTACTTC

v_gene: TRBV4-3
abundance: NA
j_gene: TRBJ2-7
d_gene: TRBD2
CDR3aa: CASSQDPAGGPHEQYF
CDR3nt: TGCGCCAGCAGCCAAGATCCAGCGGGAGGGCCTCACGAGCAGTACTTC

v_gene: TRBV7-2
abundance: NA
j_gene: TRBJ2-4
d_gene: NA
CDR3aa: CASSLDGDGVAKNIQYF
CDR3nt: TGTGCCAGCAGCTTAGATGGGGACGGGGTGGCCAAAAACATTCAGTACTTC

v_gene: TRBV30
abundance: few
j_gene: TRBJ1-5
d_gene: NA
CDR3aa: CAWSRDGDSNQPQHF
CDR3nt: TGTGCCTGGAGTCGGGACGGAGATAGCAATCAGCCCCAGCATTTT

v_gene: TRBV27
abundance: NA
j_gene: TRBJ2-6
d_gene: NA
CDR3aa: CASSLSWDGANVLTF
CDR3nt: TGTGCCAGCAGTTTGTCCTGGGATGGGGCCAACGTCCTGACTTTC

v_gene: TRBV4-2
abundance: NA
j_gene: TRBJ2-5
d_gene: TRBD2
CDR3aa: CASSQGPAGGPETQYF
CDR3nt: TGTGCCAGCAGCCAGGGACCCGCGGGGGGGCCAGAGACCCAGTACTTC

v_gene: TRBV7-2
abundance: NA
j_gene: TRBJ2-5
d_gene: TRBD1
CDR3aa: CASSPPGTGEKTQYF
CDR3nt: TGTGCCAGCAGCCCTCCCGGGACAGGGGAAAAGACCCAGTACTTC

v_gene: TRBV6-4
abundance: NA
j_gene: TRBJ1-1
d_gene: NA
CDR3aa: CASSSGVEGVEAFF
CDR3nt: TGTGCCAGCAGCTCCGGAGTCGAGGGGGTGGAAGCTTTCTTT

v_gene: TRBV18
abundance: NA
j_gene: TRBJ2-7
d_gene: NA
CDR3aa: CASSAGDTSYEQYF
CDR3nt: TGTGCCAGCTCAGCCGGGGACACATCCTACGAGCAGTACTTC

v_gene: TRBV6-4
abundance: once
j_gene: TRBJ2-6
d_gene: NA
CDR3aa: CASSGSGSGANVLTF
CDR3nt: TGTGCCAGCAGTGGCTCGGGGTCTGGGGCCAACGTCCTGACTTTC

v_gene: TRBV2
abundance: NA
j_gene: TRBJ2-3
d_gene: TRBD1
CDR3aa: CASRSPGGAEDTQYF
CDR3nt: TGTGCCAGCAGGTCCCCAGGGGGCGCGGAAGATACGCAGTATTTT

v_gene: TRBV4-1
abundance: NA
j_gene: TRBJ1-2
d_gene: NA
CDR3aa: CASSQDPGNYGYTF
CDR3nt: TGCGCCAGCAGCCAAGACCCAGGCAACTATGGCTACACCTTC

v_gene: TRBV27
abundance: few
j_gene: TRBJ2-5
d_gene: TRBD2
CDR3aa: CASSFTGTSGNQETQYF
CDR3nt: TGTGCCAGCAGTTTTACCGGGACTAGCGGAAACCAAGAGACCCAGTACTTC

v_gene: TRBV2
abundance: few
j_gene: TRBJ2-1
d_gene: TRBD2
CDR3aa: CASGGLPNEQFF
CDR3nt: TGTGCCAGCGGGGGACTACCCAATGAGCAGTTCTTC

v_gene: TRBV6-6
abundance: once
j_gene: TRBJ1-5
d_gene: TRBD1
CDR3aa: CASRGTGQGYQPQHF
CDR3nt: TGTGCCAGCAGGGGGACCGGACAGGGATATCAGCCCCAGCATTTT

v_gene: TRBV2
abundance: NA
j_gene: TRBJ2-7
d_gene: NA
CDR3aa: CASRWGTSSYEQYF
CDR3nt: TGTGCCAGCAGGTGGGGAACGAGCTCCTACGAGCAGTACTTC

v_gene: TRBV30
abundance: NA
j_gene: TRBJ2-4
d_gene: TRBD1
CDR3aa: CAWSAGQGVHIQYF
CDR3nt: TGTGCCTGGAGTGCGGGACAGGGGGTTCACATTCAGTACTTC

v_gene: TRBV19
abundance: NA
j_gene: TRBJ1-5
d_gene: NA
CDR3aa: CASSIDGPGSAAIRPQHF
CDR3nt: TGTGCCAGTAGTATAGATGGTCCGGGGTCGGCAGCCATCCGGCCCCAGCATTTT

v_gene: TRBV19
abundance: NA
j_gene: TRBJ1-1
d_gene: NA
CDR3aa: CASSIDRGTEAFF
CDR3nt: TGTGCCAGTAGTATAGATCGGGGGACTGAAGCTTTCTTT

v_gene: TRBV5-1
abundance: NA
j_gene: TRBJ2-3
d_gene: NA
CDR3aa: CASSIASTDTQYF
CDR3nt: TGCGCCAGCAGCATAGCTAGCACAGATACGCAGTATTTT

v_gene: TRBV7-9
abundance: NA
j_gene: TRBJ2-1
d_gene: TRBD1
CDR3aa: CASSLPETGDNEQFF
CDR3nt: TGTGCCAGCAGCTTACCCGAGACAGGGGACAATGAGCAGTTCTTC

v_gene: TRBV5-4
abundance: NA
j_gene: TRBJ2-3
d_gene: TRBD1
CDR3aa: CASNLDRGVADTQYF
CDR3nt: TGTGCCAGCAACCTAGACAGGGGCGTTGCAGATACGCAGTATTTT

v_gene: TRBV28
abundance: NA
j_gene: TRBJ2-1
d_gene: NA
CDR3aa: CASSPGTTSYNEQFF
CDR3nt: TGTGCCAGCAGTCCGGGGACCACGTCCTACAATGAGCAGTTCTTC